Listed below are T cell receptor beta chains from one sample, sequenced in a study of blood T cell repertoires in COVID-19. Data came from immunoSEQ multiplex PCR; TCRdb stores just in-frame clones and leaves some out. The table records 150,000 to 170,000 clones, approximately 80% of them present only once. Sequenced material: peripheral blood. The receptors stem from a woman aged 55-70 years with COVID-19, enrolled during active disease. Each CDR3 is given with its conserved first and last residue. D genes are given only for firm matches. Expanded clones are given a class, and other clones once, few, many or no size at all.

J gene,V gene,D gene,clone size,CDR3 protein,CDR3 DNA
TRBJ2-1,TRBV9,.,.,CASSGQANSYNEQFF,TGTGCCAGCAGCGGTCAGGCTAACTCCTACAATGAGCAGTTCTTC
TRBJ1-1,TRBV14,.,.,CASSPWRLTEAFF,TGTGCCAGCAGCCCCTGGCGGCTCACTGAAGCTTTCTTT
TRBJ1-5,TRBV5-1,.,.,CASSLRDSNQPQHF,TGCGCCAGCAGCTTGAGAGACAGTAATCAGCCCCAGCATTTT
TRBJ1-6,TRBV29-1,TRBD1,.,CSAGDSGNSPLHF,TGCAGCGCTGGGGACAGTGGGAATTCACCCCTCCACTTT
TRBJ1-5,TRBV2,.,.,CASNADENQPQHF,TGTGCCAGCAACGCGGATGAGAATCAGCCCCAGCATTTT
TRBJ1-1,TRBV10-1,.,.,CASSVKSGTEAFF,TGCGCCAGCAGTGTCAAGTCAGGCACTGAAGCTTTCTTT
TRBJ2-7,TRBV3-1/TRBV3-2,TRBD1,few,CASSQDRRDRVRNEQYF,TGTGCCAGCAGCCAAGATCGGCGGGACAGGGTGAGGAACGAGCAGTACTTC
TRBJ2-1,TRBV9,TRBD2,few,CASSPRTSGSHEQFF,TGTGCCAGCAGCCCTCGGACTAGCGGTTCCCATGAGCAGTTCTTC
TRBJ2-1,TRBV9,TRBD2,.,CASSSGASGIYNEQFF,TGTGCCAGCAGCTCAGGGGCTAGCGGGATCTACAATGAGCAGTTCTTC
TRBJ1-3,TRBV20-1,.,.,CSASHFSGNTIYF,TGCAGTGCTAGTCACTTCTCTGGAAACACCATATATTTT
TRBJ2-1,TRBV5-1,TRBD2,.,CASSPGTSGDEQFF,TGCGCCAGCAGCCCCGGGACTAGCGGCGATGAGCAGTTCTTC
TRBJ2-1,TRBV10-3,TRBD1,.,CAIRSDDRGYNEQFF,TGTGCCATCAGGTCGGATGACAGGGGGTACAATGAGCAGTTCTTC
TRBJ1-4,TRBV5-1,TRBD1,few,CASSYGTVNEKLFF,TGCGCCAGCAGCTACGGGACAGTTAATGAAAAACTGTTTTTT
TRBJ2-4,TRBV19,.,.,CASSIDHAGLNIQYF,TGTGCCAGTAGTATAGATCACGCGGGACTAAACATTCAGTACTTC
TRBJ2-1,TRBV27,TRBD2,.,CASSLGLAALVNEQFF,TGTGCCAGCAGTCTGGGACTAGCGGCCCTAGTGAATGAGCAGTTCTTC
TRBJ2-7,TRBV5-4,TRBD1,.,CASSVGTGGYEQYF,TGTGCCAGCAGCGTGGGGACAGGGGGCTACGAGCAGTACTTC
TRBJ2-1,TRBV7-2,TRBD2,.,CASSLWSGSSYNEQFF,TGTGCCAGCAGCTTATGGAGCGGGAGCTCCTACAATGAGCAGTTCTTC
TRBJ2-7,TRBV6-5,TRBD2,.,CASGKREGVSYEQYF,TGTGCCAGCGGCAAGCGGGAGGGGGTCTCCTACGAGCAGTACTTC
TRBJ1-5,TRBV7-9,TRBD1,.,CASSSGTGGQPQHF,TGTGCCAGCAGCTCCGGGACAGGGGGCCAGCCCCAGCATTTT
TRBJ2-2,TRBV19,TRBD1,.,CASSIWGTGGGFNTGELFF,TGTGCCAGTAGTATATGGGGGACAGGTGGAGGGTTTAACACCGGGGAGCTGTTTTTT
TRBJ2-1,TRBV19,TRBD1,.,CASSRTGKGNEQFF,TGTGCCAGTAGCCGGACAGGGAAGGGGAACGAGCAGTTCTTC
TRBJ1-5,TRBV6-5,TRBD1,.,CASSRDRGSNQPQHF,TGTGCCAGCAGCCGGGACAGAGGTAGCAATCAGCCCCAGCATTTT
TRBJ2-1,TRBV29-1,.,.,CSVGETLGFNEQFF,TGCAGCGTTGGGGAGACCCTGGGGTTCAATGAGCAGTTCTTC
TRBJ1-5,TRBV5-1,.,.,CASSQDTNQPQHF,TGCGCCAGCAGCCAGGACACTAATCAGCCCCAGCATTTT
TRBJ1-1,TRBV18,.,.,CASSPWERRQDTEAFF,TGTGCCAGCTCGCCCTGGGAGCGGAGGCAGGACACTGAAGCTTTCTTT
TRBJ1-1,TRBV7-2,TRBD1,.,CASSWTGNTEAFF,TGTGCCAGCAGTTGGACAGGGAACACTGAAGCTTTCTTT
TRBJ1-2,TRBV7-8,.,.,CASSYSGNGYTF,TGTGCCAGCAGTTACAGCGGGAATGGCTACACCTTC
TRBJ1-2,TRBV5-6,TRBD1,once,CASSPRDRVYGYTF,TGTGCCAGCAGCCCCCGGGACAGGGTCTATGGCTACACCTTC
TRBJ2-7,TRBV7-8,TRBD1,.,CASKNRGTYEQYF,TGTGCCAGCAAGAACAGGGGAACGTACGAGCAGTACTTC
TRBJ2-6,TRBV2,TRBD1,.,CASIQGNGANVLTF,TGTGCCAGCATACAGGGGAACGGGGCCAACGTCCTGACTTTC
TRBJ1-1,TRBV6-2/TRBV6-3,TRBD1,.,CASSVDREATEAFF,TGTGCCAGCAGCGTGGACAGGGAGGCGACTGAAGCTTTCTTT
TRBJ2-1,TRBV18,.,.,CASSPPTQRDEQFF,TGTGCCAGCTCACCACCAACCCAACGCGATGAGCAGTTCTTC
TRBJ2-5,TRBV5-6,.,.,CASSLAGPLGETQYF,TGTGCCAGCAGCTTGGCCGGTCCCCTCGGGGAGACCCAGTACTTC
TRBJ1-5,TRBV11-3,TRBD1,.,CASSFSGQGKNQPQHF,TGTGCCAGCAGCTTCTCGGGACAGGGAAAAAATCAGCCCCAGCATTTT
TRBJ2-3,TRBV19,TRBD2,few,CATKFGIAGSTDTQYF,TGTGCCACCAAATTTGGGATAGCGGGGAGCACAGATACGCAGTATTTT